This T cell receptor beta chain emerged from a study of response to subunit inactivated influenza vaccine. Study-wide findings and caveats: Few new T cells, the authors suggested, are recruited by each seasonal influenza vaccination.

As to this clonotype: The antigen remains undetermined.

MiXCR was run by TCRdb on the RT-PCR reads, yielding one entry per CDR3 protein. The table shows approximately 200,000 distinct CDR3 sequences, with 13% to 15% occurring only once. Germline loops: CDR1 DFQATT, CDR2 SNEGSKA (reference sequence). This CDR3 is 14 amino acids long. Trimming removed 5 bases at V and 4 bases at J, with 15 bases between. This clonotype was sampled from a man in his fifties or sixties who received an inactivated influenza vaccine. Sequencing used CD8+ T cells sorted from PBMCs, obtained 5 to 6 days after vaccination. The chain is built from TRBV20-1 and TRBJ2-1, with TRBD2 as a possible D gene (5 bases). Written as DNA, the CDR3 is TGCAGTGCTCCAAAACTAGGTGATTACAATGAGCAGTTCTTC. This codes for CSAPKLGDYNEQFF.